These T cell receptor beta chains were read from a single sample in a study of T-cell reconstitution after alpha-beta-depleted transplantation in children. TCRdb recomputed calls from the PCR reads with MiXCR, one row per CDR3 protein. The data contain roughly 220,000 distinct CDR3 sequences, 9.7% of them seen just once; the ten biggest clones take up approximately 5%. The specimen comprised PBMCs from the stem cell graft donor, sampled from the stem cell graft. Receptor source: a human donor who donated a stem cell graft to a child with SCID. The CDR3 runs from the conserved cysteine through the conserved F or W. D genes are given only for firm matches. Some rows have no size entry. The others give once, few or many, or a class for an expanded clone.

d_gene,v_gene,abundance,j_gene,CDR3nt,CDR3aa
TRBD1,TRBV12-3/TRBV12-4,many,TRBJ1-2,TGTGCCAGCAGTCTCCGGGACAGGGTTGCGGGCTACACCTTC,CASSLRDRVAGYTF
TRBD1,TRBV6-1,NA,TRBJ1-4,TGTGCCAGCAGTGAAATGGGGGGAGGGGGCTGGGGTGAAAAACTGTTTTTT,CASSEMGGGGWGEKLFF
NA,TRBV10-3,many,TRBJ2-2,TGTGCCATCAGTGAGTCACGAACCGGGGAGCTGTTTTTT,CAISESRTGELFF
TRBD1,TRBV30,once,TRBJ1-1,TGTATAGGGACAGTACCAGTTCCAACGCTGGACACTGAAGCTTTCTTT,CIGTVPVPTLDTEAFF
NA,TRBV29-1,many,TRBJ1-2,TGCAGCGTTGAAAGGGGGAACTATGGCTACACCTTC,CSVERGNYGYTF
TRBD1,TRBV12-3/TRBV12-4,many,TRBJ1-2,TGTGCCAGCAGCTTACAGGGGAGGGCTGGCTACACCTTC,CASSLQGRAGYTF
TRBD2,TRBV7-6,NA,TRBJ2-5,TGTGCCAGCAGCCCATTGTCGTTAGCGGGGGGGCCGAGGGAGACCCAGTACTTC,CASSPLSLAGGPRETQYF
NA,TRBV7-9,many,TRBJ1-5,TGTGCCAGCAGCTCGGGTTTCGGGGACCCCAATCAGCCCCAGCATTTT,CASSSGFGDPNQPQHF
NA,TRBV7-9,NA,TRBJ2-7,TGTGCCAGCAGCTTACGGGTCCTCTCCTACGAGCAGTACTTC,CASSLRVLSYEQYF
NA,TRBV29-1,many,TRBJ2-3,TGCAGCGGGGGGACTAGCACAGATACGCAGTATTTT,CSGGTSTDTQYF
NA,TRBV21-1,many,TRBJ1-1,TGTGCCAGCTCGGACAGGTACAGCACTGAAGCTTTCTTT,CASSDRYSTEAFF
NA,TRBV5-1,many,TRBJ2-2,TGCGCCAGCAGCTTGTTGCAGGGGAGCACCGGGGAGCTGTTTTTT,CASSLLQGSTGELFF
NA,TRBV6-1,NA,TRBJ1-5,TGTGCCAGCAGTGAACAGGGCCATGGTCAGCCCCAGCATTTT,CASSEQGHGQPQHF
NA,TRBV7-9,many,TRBJ1-3,TGTGCCAGCAGCTTAAACACCATATATTTT,CASSLNTIYF
TRBD1,TRBV5-6,many,TRBJ2-1,TGTGCCAGCAGCCGAGGACAGGTGAGCTCCTACAATGAGCAGTTCTTC,CASSRGQVSSYNEQFF
NA,TRBV28,many,TRBJ1-1,TGTGCCAGCAGTTCCGTTTTCAACACTGAAGCTTTCTTT,CASSSVFNTEAFF
NA,TRBV20-1,many,TRBJ2-5,TGCAGTGCTAGACTAGCGGAGACCCAGTACTTC,CSARLAETQYF
TRBD2,TRBV5-5,many,TRBJ2-7,TGTGCCAGCAGCTTGGGTCCTAGCGGCTACGAGCAGTACTTC,CASSLGPSGYEQYF
NA,TRBV5-1,many,TRBJ1-1,TGCGCCAGCAGCTGGGAAAACCATTTGACTGAAGCTTTCTTT,CASSWENHLTEAFF
TRBD2,TRBV18,NA,TRBJ2-3,TGTGCCAGCTCACCACCGTTAGCGGGGGGTAGCACAGATACGCAGTATTTT,CASSPPLAGGSTDTQYF
TRBD1,TRBV14,many,TRBJ2-7,TGTGCCAGCAGCCAAGCGACAGGGGGCTACGAGCAGTACTTC,CASSQATGGYEQYF
NA,TRBV20-1,many,TRBJ1-2,TGCAGTGCGAGGGACAATAACTATGGCTACACCTTC,CSARDNNYGYTF
NA,TRBV20-1,many,TRBJ2-3,TGCAGTGCTAGAGCGGGGACTACGCAGTATTTT,CSARAGTTQYF
NA,TRBV6-5,many,TRBJ1-4,TGTGCCAGCAGTACCGGCTTTTCTAATGAAAAACTGTTTTTT,CASSTGFSNEKLFF
TRBD1,TRBV12-3/TRBV12-4,many,TRBJ2-2,TGTGCCAGCAGCTTGTTTCGATTTCAGGCTCGAAGACAGGGCACCGGGGAGCTGTTTTTT,CASSLFRFQARRQGTGELFF
NA,TRBV20-1,many,TRBJ2-5,TGCAGTGCGAGGCACGCGAAGGGATTGGAGACCCAGTACTTC,CSARHAKGLETQYF
NA,TRBV7-2,many,TRBJ1-3,TGTGCCAGCAGCTTAGCGGCCCCACCTGGAAACACCATATATTTT,CASSLAAPPGNTIYF
NA,TRBV28,many,TRBJ1-2,TGTGCCAGCAGTTTAGATCTGGGAGACAGAAACTATGGCTACACCTTC,CASSLDLGDRNYGYTF
NA,TRBV12-3/TRBV12-4,NA,TRBJ2-1,TGTGCCAGCAGTCCGCCGAACTACGCGGTAAATGAGCAGTTCTTC,CASSPPNYAVNEQFF
NA,TRBV9,many,TRBJ2-7,TGTGCCAGCAGCGTAGCTACGGCAGGTCCTTACGAGCAGTACTTC,CASSVATAGPYEQYF
NA,TRBV12-3/TRBV12-4,many,TRBJ1-1,TGTGCCAGCAGTTTTGGGGGGCACACTGAAGCTTTCTTT,CASSFGGHTEAFF
NA,TRBV27,many,TRBJ1-2,TGTGCCAGCAGTCCCTGGGGGGACTATGGCTACACCTTC,CASSPWGDYGYTF
TRBD1,TRBV7-2,many,TRBJ1-2,TGTGCCAGCAGCCTAACGCATGGACAGGGGGTCGGCTACACCTTC,CASSLTHGQGVGYTF
NA,TRBV11-1,few,TRBJ1-4,TGTGCCAGCAGCCCCATCAGGGAGGGTGCCGCAACTAATGAAAAACTGTTTTTT,CASSPIREGAATNEKLFF
NA,TRBV5-1,many,TRBJ2-7,TGCGCCAGCAGCCAGACACCTCAAGAGCAGTACTTC,CASSQTPQEQYF
TRBD1,TRBV7-8,many,TRBJ2-1,TGTGCCAGCAGCCGCCCCGGGACAGGGAATGAGCAGTTCTTC,CASSRPGTGNEQFF